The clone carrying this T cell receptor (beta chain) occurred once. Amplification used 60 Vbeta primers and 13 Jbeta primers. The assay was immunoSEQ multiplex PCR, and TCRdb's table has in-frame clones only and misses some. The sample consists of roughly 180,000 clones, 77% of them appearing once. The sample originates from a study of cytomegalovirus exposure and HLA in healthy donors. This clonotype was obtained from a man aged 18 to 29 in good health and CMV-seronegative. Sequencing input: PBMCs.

This chain's CDR3 is CASSWGGWQDTQYF. The CDR3 nucleotides read TGTGCCAGCAGTTGGGGGGGCTGGCAAGATACGCAGTATTTT. The rearrangement joins TRBV6-5 to TRBJ2-3, with a tentative D call TRBD2 (7 bases). Germline V lookup: CDR1 MNHEY, CDR2 SVGAGI. V was trimmed by 4 bases and J by 5 bases, leaving 13 bases between them. This CDR3 has 14 residues.